This T cell receptor (beta chain) is drawn from a study of T-cell reconstitution after alpha-beta-depleted transplantation in children. Comment on this clonotype: What it binds is not known.

Points from the study as a whole: The study reportedly traced alpha-beta T cells about two months after transplant to several hundred expanded graft clones. Some patients showed high day-60 TCRbeta diversity, which derived from surviving recipient T cells and thymic progenitors. Newly produced T cells mostly accounted for T-cell counts and diversity one year post-transplant.

Unique molecular identifiers were incorporated into the prepared TCRbeta library. TCRdb processed the PCR reads anew with MiXCR; each CDR3 protein has one entry. The sample consists of some 300,000 distinct CDR3 sequences, just over 7.5% of them appearing once. The CDR3 runs 14 residues. V shed 0 bases and J shed 6 bases, with 11 bases lying between them. Germline assignment: CDR1 SGHDN and CDR2 FVKESK. This receptor was obtained from a female patient aged 2-10 years who had a stem cell transplant for Fanconi anemia, so the T cells may come from the graft donor. The chain has TRBV14 and TRBJ1-2; D is unclear. Sequencing was performed on peripheral blood, taken 360 days after TCRalphabeta/CD19-depleted stem cell transplant. CDR3 bases: TGTGCCAGCAGCCAAGAAGGGTATGGGCATGGCTACACCTTC. It is translated as CASSQEGYGHGYTF.